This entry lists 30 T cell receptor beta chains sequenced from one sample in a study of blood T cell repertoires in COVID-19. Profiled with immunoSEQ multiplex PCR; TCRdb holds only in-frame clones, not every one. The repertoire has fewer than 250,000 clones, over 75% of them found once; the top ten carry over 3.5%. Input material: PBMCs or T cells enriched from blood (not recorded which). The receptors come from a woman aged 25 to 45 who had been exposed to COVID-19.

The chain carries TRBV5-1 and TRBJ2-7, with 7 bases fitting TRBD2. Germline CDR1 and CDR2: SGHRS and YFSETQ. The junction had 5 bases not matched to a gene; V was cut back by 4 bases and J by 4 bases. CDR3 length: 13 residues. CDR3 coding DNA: TGCGCCAGCAGCCTTCAGCGGGAATACGAGCAGTACTTC. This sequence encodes CASSLQREYEQYF.

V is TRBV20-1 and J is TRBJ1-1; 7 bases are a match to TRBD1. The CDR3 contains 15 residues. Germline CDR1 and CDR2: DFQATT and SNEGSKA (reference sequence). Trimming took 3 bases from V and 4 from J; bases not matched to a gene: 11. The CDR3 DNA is TGCAGTGCTAGTCGGGACAGAAGCTCTGTCACTGAAGCTTTCTTT. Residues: CSASRDRSSVTEAFF.

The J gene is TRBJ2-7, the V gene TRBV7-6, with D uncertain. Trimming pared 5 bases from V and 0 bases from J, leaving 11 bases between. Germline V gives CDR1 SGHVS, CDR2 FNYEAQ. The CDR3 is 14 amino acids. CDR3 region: CASSPRMSSYEQYF. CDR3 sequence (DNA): TGTGCCAGCAGCCCCAGGATGAGCTCCTACGAGCAGTACTTC.

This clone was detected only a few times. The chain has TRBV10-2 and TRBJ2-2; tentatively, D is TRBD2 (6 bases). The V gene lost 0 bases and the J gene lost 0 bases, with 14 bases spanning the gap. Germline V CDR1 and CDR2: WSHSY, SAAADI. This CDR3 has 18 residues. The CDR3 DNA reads TGCGCCAGCAGTGAGTCGGGCCTAGCGAAAGCGAACACCGGGGAGCTGTTTTTT. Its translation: CASSESGLAKANTGELFF.

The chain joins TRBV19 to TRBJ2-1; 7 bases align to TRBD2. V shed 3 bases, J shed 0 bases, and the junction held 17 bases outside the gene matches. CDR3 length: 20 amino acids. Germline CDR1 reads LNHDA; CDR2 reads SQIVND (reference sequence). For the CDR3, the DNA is TGTGCCAGTAGTATTAGGGGTATCTCAGGGAGGGGTAGCTCCTACAATGAGCAGTTCTTC. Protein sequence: CASSIRGISGRGSSYNEQFF.

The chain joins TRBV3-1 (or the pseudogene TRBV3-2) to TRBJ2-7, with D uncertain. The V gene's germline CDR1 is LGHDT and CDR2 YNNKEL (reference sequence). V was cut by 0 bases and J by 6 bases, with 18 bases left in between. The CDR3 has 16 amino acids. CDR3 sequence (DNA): TGTGCCAGCAGCCAAGATAACGGTCCCCTAACCCGCGAGCAGTACTTC. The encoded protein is CASSQDNGPLTREQYF.

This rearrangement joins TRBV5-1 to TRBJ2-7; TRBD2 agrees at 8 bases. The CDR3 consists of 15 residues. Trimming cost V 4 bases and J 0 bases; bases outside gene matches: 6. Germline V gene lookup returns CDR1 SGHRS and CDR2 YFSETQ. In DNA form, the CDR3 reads TGCGCCAGCAGCCGAGCGGGAGCGCACTCCTACGAGCAGTACTTC. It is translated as CASSRAGAHSYEQYF.

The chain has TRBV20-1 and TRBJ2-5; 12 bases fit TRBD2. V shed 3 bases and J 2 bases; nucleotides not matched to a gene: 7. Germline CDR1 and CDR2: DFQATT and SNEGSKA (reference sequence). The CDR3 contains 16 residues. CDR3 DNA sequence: TGCAGTGCTAGTGTGCTAGCGGGAGGGCCGCAAGAGACCCAGTACTTC. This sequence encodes CSASVLAGGPQETQYF.

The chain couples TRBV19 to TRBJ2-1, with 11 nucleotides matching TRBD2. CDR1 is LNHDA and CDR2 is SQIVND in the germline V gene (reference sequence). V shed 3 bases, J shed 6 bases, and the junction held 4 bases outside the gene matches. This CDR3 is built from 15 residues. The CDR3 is CASSILAGGVNEQFF. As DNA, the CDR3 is TGTGCCAGTAGTATCTTAGCGGGAGGGGTCAATGAGCAGTTCTTC. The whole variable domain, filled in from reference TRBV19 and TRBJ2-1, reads DGGITQSPKYLFRKEGQNVTLSCEQNLNHDAMYWYRQDPGQGLRLIYYSQIVNDFQKGDIAEGYSVSREKKESFPLTVTSAQKNPTAFYLCASSILAGGVNEQFFGPGTRLTVL.

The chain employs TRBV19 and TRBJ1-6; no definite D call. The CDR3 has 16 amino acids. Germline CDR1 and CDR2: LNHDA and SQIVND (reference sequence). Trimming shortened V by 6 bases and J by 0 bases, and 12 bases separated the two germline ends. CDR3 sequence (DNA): TGTGCCAGTAGCCCTCGGGGTGACTCCTATAATTCACCCCTCCACTTT. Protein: CASSPRGDSYNSPLHF.

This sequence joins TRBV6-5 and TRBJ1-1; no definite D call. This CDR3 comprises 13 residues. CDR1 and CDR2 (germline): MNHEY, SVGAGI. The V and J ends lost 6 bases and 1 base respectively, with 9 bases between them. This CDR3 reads CASSPTTNTEAFF. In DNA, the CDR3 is TGTGCCAGCAGCCCGACAACGAACACTGAAGCTTTCTTT.

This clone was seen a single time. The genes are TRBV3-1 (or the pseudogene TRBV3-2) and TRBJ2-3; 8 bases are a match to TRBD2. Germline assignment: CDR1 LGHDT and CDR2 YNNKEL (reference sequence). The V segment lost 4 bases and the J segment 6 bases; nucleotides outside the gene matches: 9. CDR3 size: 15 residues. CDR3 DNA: TGTGCCAGCAGCCCCCGGGGGGGGCAGGAGGATACGCAGTATTTT. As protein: CASSPRGGQEDTQYF.

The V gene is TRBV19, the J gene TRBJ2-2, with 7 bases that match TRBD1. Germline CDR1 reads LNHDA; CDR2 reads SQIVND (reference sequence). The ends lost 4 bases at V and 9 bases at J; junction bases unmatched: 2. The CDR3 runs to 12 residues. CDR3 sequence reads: CASSRTGRELFF. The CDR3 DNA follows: TGTGCCAGTAGTAGGACAGGCCGGGAGCTGTTTTTT.

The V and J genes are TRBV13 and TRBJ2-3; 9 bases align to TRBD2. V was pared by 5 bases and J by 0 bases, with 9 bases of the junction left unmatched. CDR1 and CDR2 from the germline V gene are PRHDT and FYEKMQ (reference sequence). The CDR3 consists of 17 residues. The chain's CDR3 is CASSPRGGAGSTDTQYF. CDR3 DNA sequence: TGTGCCAGCAGCCCGCGGGGGGGGGCGGGAAGCACAGATACGCAGTATTTT.

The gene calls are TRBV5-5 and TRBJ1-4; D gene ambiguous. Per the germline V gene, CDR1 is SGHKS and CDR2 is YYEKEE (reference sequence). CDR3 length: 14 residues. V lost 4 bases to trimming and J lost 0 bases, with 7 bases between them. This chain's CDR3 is CASSRDATNEKLFF. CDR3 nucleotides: TGTGCCAGCAGCCGGGATGCAACTAATGAAAAACTGTTTTTT.

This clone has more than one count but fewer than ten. CDR3 amino acids: CASMRAGSYTF. The CDR3 region has the DNA TGTGCCAGCATGAGGGCCGGGTCCTACACCTTC. The V call is TRBV9, the J call TRBJ1-2; the D is unclear. Trimming left V 6 bases short and J 10 bases short, with 13 bases between. Germline CDR1 reads SGDLS; CDR2 reads YYNGEE. The CDR3 length is 11 residues.

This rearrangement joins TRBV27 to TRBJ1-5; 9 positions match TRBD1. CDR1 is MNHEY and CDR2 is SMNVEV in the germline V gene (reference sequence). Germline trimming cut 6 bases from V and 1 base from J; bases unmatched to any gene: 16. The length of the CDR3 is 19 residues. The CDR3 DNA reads TGTGCCAGCAGCCACGGGACCGGGACAGGGAATCCGAGCAATCAGCCCCAGCATTTT. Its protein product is CASSHGTGTGNPSNQPQHF.

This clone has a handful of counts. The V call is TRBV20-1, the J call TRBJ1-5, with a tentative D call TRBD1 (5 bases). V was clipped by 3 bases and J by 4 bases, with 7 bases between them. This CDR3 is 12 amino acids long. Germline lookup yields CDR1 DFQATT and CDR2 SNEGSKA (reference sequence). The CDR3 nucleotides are TGCAGTGCTAGTAAGGGGAATCAGCCCCAGCATTTT. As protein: CSASKGNQPQHF.

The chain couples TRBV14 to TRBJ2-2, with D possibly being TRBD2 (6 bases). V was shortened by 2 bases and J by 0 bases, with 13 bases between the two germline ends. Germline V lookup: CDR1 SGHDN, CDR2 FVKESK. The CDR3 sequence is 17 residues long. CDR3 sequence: CASSQRPSATNTGELFF. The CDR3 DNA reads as TGTGCCAGCAGCCAAAGGCCTAGCGCCACGAACACCGGGGAGCTGTTTTTT.

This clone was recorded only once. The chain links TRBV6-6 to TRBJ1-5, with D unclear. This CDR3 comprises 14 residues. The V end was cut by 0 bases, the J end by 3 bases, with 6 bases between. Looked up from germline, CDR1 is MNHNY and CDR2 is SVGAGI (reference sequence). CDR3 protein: CASSYSTDNQPQHF. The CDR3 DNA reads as TGTGCCAGCAGTTACTCAACAGACAATCAGCCCCAGCATTTT.

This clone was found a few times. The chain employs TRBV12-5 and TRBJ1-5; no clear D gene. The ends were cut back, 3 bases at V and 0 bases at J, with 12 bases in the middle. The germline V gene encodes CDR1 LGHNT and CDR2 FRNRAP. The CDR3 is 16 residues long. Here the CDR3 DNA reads TGTGCTAGTGGTTTTCAACAGCAGTATAGCAATCAGCCCCAGCATTTT. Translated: CASGFQQQYSNQPQHF.

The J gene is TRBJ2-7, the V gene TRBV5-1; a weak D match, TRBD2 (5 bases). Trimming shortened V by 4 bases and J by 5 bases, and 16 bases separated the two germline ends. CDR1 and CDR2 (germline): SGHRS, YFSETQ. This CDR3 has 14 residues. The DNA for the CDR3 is TGCGCCAGCAGCCGGACCAGCGGTTTCAACGAGCAGTACTTC. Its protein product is CASSRTSGFNEQYF.

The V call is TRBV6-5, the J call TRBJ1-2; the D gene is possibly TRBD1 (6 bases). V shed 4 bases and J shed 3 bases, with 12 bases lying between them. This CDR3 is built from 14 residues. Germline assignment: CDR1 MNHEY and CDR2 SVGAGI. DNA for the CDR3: TGTGCCAGCAGTTTCCGAGGGGGTTACTATGGCTACACCTTC. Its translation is CASSFRGGYYGYTF.

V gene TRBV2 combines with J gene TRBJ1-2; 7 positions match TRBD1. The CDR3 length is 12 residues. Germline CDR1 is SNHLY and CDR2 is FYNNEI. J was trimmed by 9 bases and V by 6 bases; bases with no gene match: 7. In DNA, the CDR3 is TGTGCCAGCAGCCACGGAGGGGGCAGCTACACCTTC. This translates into CASSHGGGSYTF.

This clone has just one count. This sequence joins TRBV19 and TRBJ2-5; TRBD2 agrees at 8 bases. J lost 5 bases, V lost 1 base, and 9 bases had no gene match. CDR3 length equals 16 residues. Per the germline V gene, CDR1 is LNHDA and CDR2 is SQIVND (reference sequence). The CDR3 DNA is TGTGCCAGTAGTATAGGAGCGGGAGTGGTTTGGGAGACCCAGTACTTC. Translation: CASSIGAGVVWETQYF.

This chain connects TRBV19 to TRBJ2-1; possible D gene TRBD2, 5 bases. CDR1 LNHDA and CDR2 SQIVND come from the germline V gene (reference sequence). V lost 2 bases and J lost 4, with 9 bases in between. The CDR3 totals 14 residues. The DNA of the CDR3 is TGTGCCAGTAGTATATCCCGGGGATACAATGAGCAGTTCTTC. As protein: CASSISRGYNEQFF.

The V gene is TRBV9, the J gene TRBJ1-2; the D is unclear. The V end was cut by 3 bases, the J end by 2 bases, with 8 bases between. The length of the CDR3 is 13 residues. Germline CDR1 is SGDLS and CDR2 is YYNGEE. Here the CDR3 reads CASSAVANYGYTF. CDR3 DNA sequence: TGTGCCAGCAGCGCAGTGGCCAACTATGGCTACACCTTC.

The CDR3 sequence is CASSQDEGTRNEQFF. The CDR3 DNA reads as TGTGCCAGCAGCCAAGATGAGGGGACTAGGAATGAGCAGTTCTTC. The V gene is TRBV3-1 (or the pseudogene TRBV3-2), the J gene TRBJ2-1; 8 bases align to TRBD2. CDR3 length: 15 residues. V lost 0 bases, J lost 7 bases, and 5 bases stayed unmatched. The germline CDR1 and CDR2 sequences are LGHDT and YNNKEL (reference sequence).

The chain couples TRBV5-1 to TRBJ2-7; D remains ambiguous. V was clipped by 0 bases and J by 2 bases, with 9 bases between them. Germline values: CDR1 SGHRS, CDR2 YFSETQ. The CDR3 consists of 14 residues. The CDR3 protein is CASSLGSSTYEQYF. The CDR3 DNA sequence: TGCGCCAGCAGCTTGGGTAGTAGTACCTACGAGCAGTACTTC.

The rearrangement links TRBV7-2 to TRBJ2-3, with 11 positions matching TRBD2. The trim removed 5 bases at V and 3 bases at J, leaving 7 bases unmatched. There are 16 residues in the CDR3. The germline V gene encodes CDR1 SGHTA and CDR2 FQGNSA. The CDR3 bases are TGTGCCAGCAGCGCCAGACTAGCGGGAATGACAGATACGCAGTATTTT. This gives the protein CASSARLAGMTDTQYF.